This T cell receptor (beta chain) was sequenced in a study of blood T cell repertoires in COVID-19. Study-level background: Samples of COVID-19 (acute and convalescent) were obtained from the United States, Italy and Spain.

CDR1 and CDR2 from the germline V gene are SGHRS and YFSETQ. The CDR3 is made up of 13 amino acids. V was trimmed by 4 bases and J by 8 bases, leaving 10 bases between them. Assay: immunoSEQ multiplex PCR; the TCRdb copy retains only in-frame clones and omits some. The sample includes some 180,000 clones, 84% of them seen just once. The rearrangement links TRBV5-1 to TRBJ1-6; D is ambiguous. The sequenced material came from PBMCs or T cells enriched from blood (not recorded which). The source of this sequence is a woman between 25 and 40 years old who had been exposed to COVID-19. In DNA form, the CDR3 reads TGCGCCAGCAGCCCGGAGGTGGATTCACCCCTCCACTTT. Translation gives CASSPEVDSPLHF.